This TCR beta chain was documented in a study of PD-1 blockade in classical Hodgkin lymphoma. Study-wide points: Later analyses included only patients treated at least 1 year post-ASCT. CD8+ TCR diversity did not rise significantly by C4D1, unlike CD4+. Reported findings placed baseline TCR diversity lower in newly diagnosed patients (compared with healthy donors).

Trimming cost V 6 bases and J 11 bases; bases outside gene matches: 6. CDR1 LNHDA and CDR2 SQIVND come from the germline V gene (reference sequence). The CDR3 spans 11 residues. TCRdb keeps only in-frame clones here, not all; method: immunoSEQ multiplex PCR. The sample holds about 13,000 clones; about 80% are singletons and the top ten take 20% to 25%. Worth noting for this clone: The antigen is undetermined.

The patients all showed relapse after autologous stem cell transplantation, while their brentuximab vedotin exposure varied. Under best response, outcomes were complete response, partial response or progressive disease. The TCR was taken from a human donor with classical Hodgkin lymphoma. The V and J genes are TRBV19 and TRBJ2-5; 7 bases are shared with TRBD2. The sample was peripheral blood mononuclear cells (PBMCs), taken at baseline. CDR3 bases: TGTGCCAGTAGCAAGGGGACTACTCAGTACTTC. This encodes CASSKGTTQYF.